A selection of T cell receptor beta chains follows, all from one sample in a study of response to subunit inactivated influenza vaccine. TCRdb ran MiXCR on the RT-PCR reads and lists one entry per CDR3 protein. The profile covers 700,000 to 900,000 distinct CDR3 sequences, with 21% appearing a single time and about 10% taken by the ten largest. Sequencing used PBMCs from blood, obtained 5 days after vaccination. These receptors were obtained from a man aged 45 to 65 who received an inactivated influenza vaccine. The CDR3 runs from the conserved cysteine through the conserved F or W. D genes are given only for firm matches. Size is omitted from some rows. Given values are once, few, many or a class for expanded clones.

v_gene	d_gene	j_gene	abundance	CDR3aa	CDR3nt
TRBV9	NA	TRBJ2-1	NA	CASSVESVQNEQFF	TGTGCCAGCAGCGTAGAGTCTGTCCAGAATGAGCAGTTCTTC
TRBV10-3	NA	TRBJ2-3	few	CAISEGLDTQYF	TGTGCCATCAGTGAAGGGTTGGATACGCAGTATTTT
TRBV6-1	TRBD1	TRBJ1-5	NA	CASSMGTGGNQPQHF	TGTGCCAGCAGTATGGGGACAGGGGGCAATCAGCCCCAGCATTTT
TRBV5-1	TRBD1	TRBJ1-1	few	CASSLEEGATAFF	TGCGCCAGCAGCTTGGAGGAGGGGGCGACGGCTTTCTTT
TRBV20-1	TRBD1	TRBJ2-1	NA	CRATGEEQFF	TGCAGGGCGACAGGGGAAGAGCAGTTCTTC
TRBV12-3/TRBV12-4	NA	TRBJ1-1	few	CASKGEGMNTEAFF	TGTGCCAGCAAGGGGGAGGGGATGAACACTGAAGCTTTCTTT
TRBV5-1	TRBD2	TRBJ2-1	few	CASSQSGSGTGLNEQFF	TGCGCCAGCAGCCAGAGTGGTAGCGGGACGGGCCTCAATGAGCAGTTCTTC
TRBV20-1	TRBD1	TRBJ1-1	many	CSAGRDRGRTEAFF	TGCAGTGCTGGGCGAGACAGGGGTCGAACTGAAGCTTTCTTT
TRBV5-1	NA	TRBJ2-7	few	CASSLADARYEQYF	TGCGCCAGCAGCTTGGCCGACGCCAGGTACGAGCAGTACTTC
TRBV10-3	NA	TRBJ2-6	NA	CAINTGSPGANVLTF	TGTGCCATCAATACAGGGTCCCCTGGGGCCAACGTCCTGACTTTC
TRBV12-3/TRBV12-4	TRBD1	TRBJ2-7	NA	CASSLRQGAAEQYF	TGTGCCAGCAGTTTGAGGCAGGGGGCGGCAGAGCAGTACTTC
TRBV28	TRBD2	TRBJ2-1	few	CASTPLGLAGTFEQFF	TGTGCCAGCACCCCCCTCGGGCTAGCGGGAACGTTTGAGCAGTTCTTC
TRBV6-1	TRBD1	TRBJ2-7	few	CASSISGTGNYEQYF	TGTGCCAGCAGTATCTCCGGGACAGGGAACTACGAGCAGTACTTC
TRBV20-1	TRBD2	TRBJ2-1	once	CSARGTSGLYNEQFF	TGCAGTGCTAGAGGGACTAGCGGGCTTTACAATGAGCAGTTCTTC
TRBV12-3/TRBV12-4	TRBD1	TRBJ1-2	few	CASSSGTGLSYTF	TGTGCCAGCAGTTCTGGGACAGGACTTAGCTACACCTTC
TRBV18	TRBD1	TRBJ2-3	NA	CASSPIRGQGGGDEDF	TGTGCCAGCTCACCAATACGAGGACAGGGCGGTGGTGACGAAGACTTT
TRBV11-2	TRBD2	TRBJ2-1	NA	CASSHPGGGMNEQFF	TGTGCCAGCAGCCACCCGGGAGGGGGGATGAATGAGCAGTTCTTC
TRBV20-1	TRBD2	TRBJ2-5	few	CSARGAEGTSGETQYF	TGCAGTGCTAGAGGTGCAGAAGGGACTAGCGGAGAGACCCAGTACTTC
TRBV7-8	NA	TRBJ1-5	NA	CASSLVGLNQPQHF	TGTGCCAGCAGCTTAGTAGGGTTGAATCAGCCCCAGCATTTT
TRBV5-1	TRBD1	TRBJ1-2	NA	CASSPTGGGGYGYTF	TGCGCCAGCAGCCCGACAGGGGGCGGGGGCTATGGCTACACCTTC
TRBV3-1	NA	TRBJ2-5	few	CASSQRGGQETQYF	TGTGCCAGCAGCCAAAGGGGGGGGCAAGAGACCCAGTACTTC
TRBV19	NA	TRBJ1-2	few	CASSIKPKYNYGYTF	TGTGCCAGTAGTATCAAGCCAAAATACAACTATGGCTACACCTTC
TRBV6-2/TRBV6-3	NA	TRBJ1-1	many	CASSYKGTEAFF	TGTGCCAGCAGTTACAAAGGAACTGAAGCTTTCTTT
TRBV24-1	TRBD1	TRBJ2-6	NA	CATSDRQGSPSGANVLTF	TGTGCCACCAGTGACCGACAGGGGTCACCCTCTGGGGCCAACGTCCTGACTTTC
TRBV10-3	TRBD2	TRBJ2-1	NA	CAIGSGSGNEQFF	TGTGCCATCGGTAGCGGGAGTGGTAATGAGCAGTTCTTC
TRBV4-1	TRBD2	TRBJ2-5	few	CASSPGLAGSGETQYF	TGCGCCAGCAGCCCTGGACTAGCGGGGTCCGGTGAGACCCAGTACTTC
TRBV7-9	TRBD1	TRBJ1-5	NA	CASSLGTGFSGQPQHF	TGTGCCAGCAGCTTAGGGACAGGGTTTTCCGGTCAGCCCCAGCATTTT
TRBV5-1	NA	TRBJ1-1	few	CASSLDFWVNTEAFF	TGCGCCAGCAGCTTGGACTTTTGGGTGAATACTGAAGCTTTCTTT
TRBV7-8	NA	TRBJ2-3	NA	CASTRAYGKDTQYF	TGTGCCAGCACCAGAGCGTACGGAAAGGATACGCAGTATTTT
TRBV7-8	NA	TRBJ2-5	few	CASSAKRVQVGETQYF	TGTGCCAGCAGCGCGAAGAGGGTTCAGGTTGGTGAGACCCAGTACTTC
TRBV20-1	NA	TRBJ1-2	NA	CSARDPFGGANGYTF	TGCAGTGCTAGAGACCCTTTCGGGGGGGCAAATGGCTACACCTTC
TRBV4-2	TRBD2	TRBJ2-4	few	CASSQDWAGGAKNIQYF	TGTGCCAGCAGCCAAGATTGGGCGGGAGGAGCCAAAAACATTCAGTACTTC
TRBV7-6	NA	TRBJ2-6	few	CASSLVPSTAGANVLTF	TGTGCCAGCAGCTTAGTTCCGTCAACGGCTGGGGCCAACGTCCTGACTTTC
TRBV10-3	TRBD2	TRBJ2-7	few	CAISDRSGGLYEQYF	TGTGCCATCAGTGATAGAAGCGGGGGGTTGTACGAGCAGTACTTC
TRBV5-1	NA	TRBJ2-1	once	CASSLQRPNEQFF	TGCGCCAGCAGCTTGCAGAGGCCTAATGAGCAGTTCTTC
TRBV29-1	TRBD1	TRBJ1-5	NA	CSVAGGDQPQHF	TGCAGCGTTGCAGGGGGCGATCAGCCCCAGCATTTT
TRBV20-1	TRBD2	TRBJ2-3	NA	CSARDMRESTDTQYF	TGCAGTGCTAGAGATATGCGGGAGAGCACAGATACGCAGTATTTT
TRBV4-2	NA	TRBJ1-1	few	CASSQDAGRARTEAFF	TGTGCCAGCAGCCAAGACGCTGGCAGGGCGCGCACTGAAGCTTTCTTT